Presented here are 21 T cell receptor beta chains from one specimen sequenced in a study of shared clonotypes between healthy human individuals (dated by TCRdb to the early 2020s). The library came from the immunoSEQ multiplex PCR assay. As stored in TCRdb, this immuneACCESS dataset retains in-frame rearrangements with V and J assigned. A fraction of the clones does not appear; measured against another copy, unresolved V genes explain less than half of the discrepancy, and the remainder lacks a known reason. This sample has 1 million to 1.3 million clones in its table, and around 82% of those were observed once. Together, the top ten hold under 0.8% of the sample. Input material: memory CD4+ T cells from PBMCs. The sample's cell subset or site, from its label and the paper: CD45RA-negative fraction. Receptors were obtained from a man aged 18 to 35 in good health. Some clones in this sample may be carry-over from other donors' samples.

This chain links TRBV7-9 with TRBJ2-1; 7 positions agree with TRBD2. This CDR3 has 15 amino acids. V lost 7 bases and J lost 6; bases outside the gene matches: 12. Germline V gene sequence: CDR1 SEHNR, CDR2 FQNEAQ (reference sequence). The CDR3 is CASMGWTRVGNEQFF. The CDR3 bases are TGTGCCAGCATGGGCTGGACTAGGGTGGGCAATGAGCAGTTCTTC.

This clone occurred once. The rearrangement joins TRBV5-4 to TRBJ1-4, with D maybe TRBD1 (6 bases). CDR1 and CDR2 from the germline V gene are SGHNT and YYREEE (reference sequence). CDR3 length: 16 amino acids. With 2 bases removed from V and 3 bases from J, the gap between germline ends came to 14 bases. In DNA, the CDR3 is TGTGCCAGCAGCTTCCTAGGGGGGTCCTCTAATGAAAAACTGTTTTTT. This sequence encodes CASSFLGGSSNEKLFF.

The chain joins TRBV10-1 to TRBJ1-3, with a possible D match to TRBD1 (6 bases). The CDR3 totals 16 residues. V lost 6 bases and J lost 1, with 16 bases in between. Per germline, CDR1 WNHNN and CDR2 SYGVQD (reference sequence). The CDR3 DNA is TGCGCCAGCAGCCCGGGCAGGGGTGTTTCTGGAAACACCATATATTTT. Its protein is CASSPGRGVSGNTIYF.

Comment on this clone: A much bigger clone sits one base away, suggesting this may be a read error. The chain combines TRBV6-1 with TRBJ2-5; D unclear. The DNA end lines up better with TRBJ2-7; the J call may be wrong. CDR3 length equals 15 residues. The germline gives CDR1 MNHNS, CDR2 SASEGT. The DNA of the CDR3 is TGTGCCAGCAGTGAAAGAGCGACAAGCCCCTACGAGCAGTACTTC. Its protein product is CASSERATSPYEQYF.

J is TRBJ2-7 and V is TRBV4-2; tentatively, D is TRBD2 (6 bases). Germline V CDR1 and CDR2: LGHNA, YNFKEQ. Trimming stripped 6 bases from V and 5 bases from J, with 23 bases between. The CDR3 covers 16 residues. The CDR3 spells CASSTPGLQPPHEQYF. DNA of the CDR3: TGTGCCAGCAGTACACCGGGACTGCAACCCCCCCACGAGCAGTACTTC.

Many counts were recorded for this clone. The rearrangement uses TRBV7-9 and TRBJ2-7, with D possibly being TRBD1 or TRBD2 (7 bases each). The CDR3 runs 14 residues. CDR1 and CDR2 (germline): SEHNR, FQNEAQ (reference sequence). V was clipped by 5 bases and J by 5 bases, with 16 bases between them. The CDR3 is CASSPQGGVNEQYF. CDR3 nucleotide sequence: TGTGCCAGCAGCCCTCAGGGGGGGGTGAACGAGCAGTACTTC.

The chain uses TRBV5-6 and TRBJ2-2, with D perhaps matching TRBD2 (6 bases). With 0 bases removed from V and 5 bases from J, the gap between germline ends came to 14 bases. The length of the CDR3 is 16 residues. Per the germline V gene, CDR1 is SGHDT and CDR2 is YYEEEE. The CDR3 region is CASSLAERLGTGELFF. The CDR3 bases are TGTGCCAGCAGCTTGGCCGAAAGACTAGGGACCGGGGAGCTGTTTTTT.

The gene calls are TRBV7-9 and TRBJ2-1; TRBD1 or TRBD2 may be the D gene (6 bases each). This CDR3 has 15 residues. V lost 5 bases to trimming and J lost 2 bases, with 13 bases between them. CDR1 is SEHNR and CDR2 is FQNEAQ in the germline V gene (reference sequence). CDR3 DNA: TGTGCCAGCAGCCCCCCGGGGGCGGCCTACAATGAGCAGTTCTTC. As protein: CASSPPGAAYNEQFF.

The J gene is TRBJ1-2, the V gene TRBV30, with D unresolved. With 0 bases removed from V and 13 bases from J, the gap between germline ends came to 18 bases. CDR3 size: 13 residues. Germline assignment: CDR1 GTSNPN and CDR2 SVGIG (reference sequence). Here the CDR3 reads CAWSVGPVTPCTF. The CDR3 DNA is TGTGCCTGGAGTGTAGGGCCTGTGACCCCTTGCACCTTC. Filled out from reference TRBV30 and TRBJ1-2, the complete variable domain reads SQTIHQWPATLVQPVGSPLSLECTVEGTSNPNLYWYRQAAGRGLQLLFYSVGIGQISSEVPQNLSASRPQDRQFILSSKKLLLSDSGFYLCAWSVGPVTPCTFGSGTRLTVV.

This chain links TRBV30 with TRBJ1-4; D not resolved. Trimming pared 3 bases from V and 6 bases from J, leaving 14 bases between. The CDR3 consists of 14 residues. The V gene's germline CDR1 is GTSNPN and CDR2 SVGIG (reference sequence). CDR3 in amino acids: CAWSTRPLYEKLFF. In DNA form, the CDR3 reads TGTGCCTGGAGCACGCGGCCGCTATATGAAAAACTGTTTTTT.

The chain is built from TRBV7-9 and TRBJ1-5; no firm D call. From germline, CDR1 is SEHNR and CDR2 FQNEAQ (reference sequence). This CDR3 has 16 residues. V was cut by 3 bases and J by 2 bases, with 14 bases left in between. CDR3 in DNA: TGTGCCAGCAGCTTCCATGTGGTTGGTGGCAATCAGCCCCAGCATTTT. Translation gives CASSFHVVGGNQPQHF.

The chain carries TRBV7-3 and TRBJ2-3; TRBD2 might be the D (5 bases). This CDR3 contains 13 residues. Germline V gives CDR1 SGHTA, CDR2 FQGTGA. V lost 4 bases to trimming and J lost 3 bases, with 8 bases between them. This chain's CDR3 is CASSSRGTDTQYF. CDR3 sequence (DNA): TGTGCCAGCAGCTCAAGAGGGACAGATACGCAGTATTTT.

The count of this clone is one. The genes are TRBV5-4 and TRBJ1-5; D is undetermined. CDR1 and CDR2 from the germline V gene are SGHNT and YYREEE (reference sequence). This CDR3 is 17 amino acids long. The V and J ends lost 2 bases and 3 bases respectively, with 18 bases between them. The CDR3 DNA sequence: TGTGCCAGCAGCTTAACGATAACGGGTGAGCTCAATCAGCCCCAGCATTTT. Amino acid sequence: CASSLTITGELNQPQHF.

The chain uses TRBV27 and TRBJ1-1; tentatively, D is TRBD1 (6 bases). Germline V gene data show CDR1 as MNHEY and CDR2 as SMNVEV (reference sequence). V was shortened by 4 bases and J by 4 bases, with 22 bases between the two germline ends. This CDR3 spans 17 amino acids. CDR3 residues: CASSSRGQGIGGTEAFF. Written as DNA, the CDR3 is TGTGCCAGCAGTTCCCGGGGTCAGGGGATTGGAGGCACTGAAGCTTTCTTT.

The chain combines TRBV28 with TRBJ2-1, with a weak D call TRBD2 (6 bases). This CDR3 is 15 amino acids long. Trimming took 6 bases from V and 0 from J, leaving 12 bases between them. Germline values: CDR1 MDHEN, CDR2 SYDVKM. The CDR3 nucleotides read TGTGCCAGCAGAGCGGTAGCGGCCTCCTACAATGAGCAGTTCTTC. Translated, it gives CASRAVAASYNEQFF.

This CDR3 is CASNEVGSGANVLTF. DNA of the CDR3: TGTGCCAGCAATGAGGTCGGGTCTGGGGCCAACGTCCTGACTTTC. The rearrangement links TRBV2 to TRBJ2-6; the D is unclear. Per germline, CDR1 SNHLY and CDR2 FYNNEI. V shed 7 bases and J shed 1 base, with 11 bases lying between them. The CDR3 is made up of 15 amino acids. Complete variable domain (other parts from reference TRBV2 and TRBJ2-6): EPEVTQTPSHQVTQMGQEVILRCVPISNHLYFYWYRQILGQKVEFLVSFYNNEISEKSEIFDDQFSVERPDGSNFTLKIRSTKLEDSAMYFCASNEVGSGANVLTFGAGSRLTVL.

V and J are TRBV2 and TRBJ1-2, with D tentatively TRBD1 (5 bases). Germline V gene data show CDR1 as SNHLY and CDR2 as FYNNEI. V lost 6 bases, J lost 5 bases, and 10 bases lay in between. This CDR3 region has 12 residues. This CDR3 reads CASSVREYGYTF. The DNA for the CDR3 is TGTGCCAGCAGCGTCAGGGAATATGGCTACACCTTC.

In this sample, this clone turned up a few times. The CDR3, as DNA: TGCGCCAGCAGTGAGGGAGGAAGCACCGGGGAGCTGTTTTTT. It codes for CASSEGGSTGELFF. The genes are TRBV5-1 and TRBJ2-2; a weak D match, TRBD2 (6 bases). The CDR3 runs 14 residues. Between the trimmed V and J ends, which lost 5 bases and 4 bases, there was a span of 12 bases. Looked up from germline, CDR1 is SGHRS and CDR2 is YFSETQ. Full variable domain (missing parts from reference TRBV5-1 and TRBJ2-2): KAGVTQTPRYLIKTRGQQVTLSCSPISGHRSVSWYQQTPGQGLQFLFEYFSETQRNKGNFPGRFSGRQFSNSRSEMNVSTLELGDSALYLCASSEGGSTGELFFGEGSRLTVL.

At least ten counts were recorded for this clone. V and J are TRBV19 and TRBJ1-1; 9 bases map to TRBD1. The CDR3 spans 18 residues. The junction had 14 bases not matched to a gene; V was cut back by 6 bases and J by 0 bases. CDR1 is LNHDA and CDR2 is SQIVND in the germline V gene (reference sequence). The CDR3 reads CASRQAGQGVGLNTEAFF. DNA for the CDR3: TGTGCCAGTAGACAAGCGGGACAGGGTGTGGGTTTGAACACTGAAGCTTTCTTT.

This clone was seen a few times. The rearrangement links TRBV5-1 to TRBJ1-1; 7 bases are a match to TRBD1. Germline V gene sequence: CDR1 SGHRS, CDR2 YFSETQ. The V gene end was trimmed by 0 bases and the J gene end by 4 bases; junction bases not matched to a gene: 6. The CDR3 has 15 amino acids. The CDR3 nucleotides are TGCGCCAGCAGCTTGGCCGAGGGGGCGGGCACTGAAGCTTTCTTT. Its translation: CASSLAEGAGTEAFF.

The genes are TRBV15 and TRBJ1-1, with a tentative D call TRBD1 (6 bases). The CDR3 runs 13 residues. Germline CDR1 and CDR2: LNHNV and YYDKDF (reference sequence). The V end lost 0 bases, the J end lost 5 bases, and 7 bases lay between the germline ends. As DNA, the CDR3 is TGTGCCACCAGCAGAGAGAGGGGGACTGAAGCTTTCTTT. Its protein is CATSRERGTEAFF.